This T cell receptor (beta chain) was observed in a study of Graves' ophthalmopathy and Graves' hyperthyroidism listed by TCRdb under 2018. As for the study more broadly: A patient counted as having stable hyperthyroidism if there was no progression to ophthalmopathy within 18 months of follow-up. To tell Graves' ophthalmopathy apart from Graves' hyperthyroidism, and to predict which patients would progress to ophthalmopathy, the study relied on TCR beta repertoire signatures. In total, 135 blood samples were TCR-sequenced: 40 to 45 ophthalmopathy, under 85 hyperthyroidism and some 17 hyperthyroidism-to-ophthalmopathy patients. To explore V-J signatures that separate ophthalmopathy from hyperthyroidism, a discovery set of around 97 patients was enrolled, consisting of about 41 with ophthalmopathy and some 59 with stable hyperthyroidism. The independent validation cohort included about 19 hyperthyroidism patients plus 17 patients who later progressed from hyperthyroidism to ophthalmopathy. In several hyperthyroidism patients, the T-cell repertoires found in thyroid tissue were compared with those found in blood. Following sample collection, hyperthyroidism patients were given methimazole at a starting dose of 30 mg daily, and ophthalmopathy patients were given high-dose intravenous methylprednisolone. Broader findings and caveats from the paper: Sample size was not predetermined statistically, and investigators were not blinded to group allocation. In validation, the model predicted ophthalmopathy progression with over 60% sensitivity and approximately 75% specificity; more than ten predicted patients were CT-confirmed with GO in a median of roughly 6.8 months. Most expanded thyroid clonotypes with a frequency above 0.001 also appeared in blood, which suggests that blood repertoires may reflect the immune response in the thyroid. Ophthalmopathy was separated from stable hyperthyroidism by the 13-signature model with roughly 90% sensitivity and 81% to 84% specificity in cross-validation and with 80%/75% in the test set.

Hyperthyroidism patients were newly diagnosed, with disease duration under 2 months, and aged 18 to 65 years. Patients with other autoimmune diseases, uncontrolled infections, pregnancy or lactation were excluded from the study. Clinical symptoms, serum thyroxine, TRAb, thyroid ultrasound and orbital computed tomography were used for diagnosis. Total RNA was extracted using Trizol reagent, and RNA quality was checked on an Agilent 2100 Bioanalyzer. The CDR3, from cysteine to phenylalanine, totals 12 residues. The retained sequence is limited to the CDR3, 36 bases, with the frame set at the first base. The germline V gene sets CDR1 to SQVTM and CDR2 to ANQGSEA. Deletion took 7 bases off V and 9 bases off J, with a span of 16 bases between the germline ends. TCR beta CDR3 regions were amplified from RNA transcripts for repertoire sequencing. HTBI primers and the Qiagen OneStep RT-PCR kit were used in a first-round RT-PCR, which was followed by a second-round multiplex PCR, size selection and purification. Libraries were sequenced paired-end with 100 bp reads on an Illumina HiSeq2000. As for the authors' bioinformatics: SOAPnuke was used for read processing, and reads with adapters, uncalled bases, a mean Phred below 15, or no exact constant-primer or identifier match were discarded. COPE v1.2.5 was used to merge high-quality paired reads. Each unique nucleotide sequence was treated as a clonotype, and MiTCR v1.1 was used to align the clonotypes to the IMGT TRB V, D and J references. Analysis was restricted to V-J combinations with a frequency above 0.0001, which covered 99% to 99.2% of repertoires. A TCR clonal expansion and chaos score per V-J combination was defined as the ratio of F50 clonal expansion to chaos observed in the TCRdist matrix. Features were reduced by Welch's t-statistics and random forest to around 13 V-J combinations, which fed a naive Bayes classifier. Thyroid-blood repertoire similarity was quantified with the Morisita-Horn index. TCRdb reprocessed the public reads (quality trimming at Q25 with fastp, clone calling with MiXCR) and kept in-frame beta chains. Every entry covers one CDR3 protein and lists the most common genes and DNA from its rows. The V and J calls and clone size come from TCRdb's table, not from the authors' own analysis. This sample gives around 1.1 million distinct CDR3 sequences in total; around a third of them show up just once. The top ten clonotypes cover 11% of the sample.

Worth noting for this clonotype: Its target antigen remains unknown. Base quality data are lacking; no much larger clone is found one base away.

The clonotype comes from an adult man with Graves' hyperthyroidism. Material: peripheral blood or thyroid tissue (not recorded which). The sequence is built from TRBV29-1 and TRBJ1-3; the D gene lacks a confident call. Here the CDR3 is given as CSARALWGTIYF. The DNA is TGCAGCGCCCGGGCCCTGTGGGGCACCATATATTTT.